The sequence of this TCR beta chain was determined in a study of T-cell memory formation after mild COVID-19. Study information: TCR clustering was largely donor specific.

Using constant-segment primers, 5'RACE produced TCR alpha and TCR beta cDNA libraries carrying sample barcodes and UMIs. TCRdb reanalysed the 5' RACE reads using MiXCR and keeps one entry per CDR3 protein. The sample carries roughly 560,000 distinct CDR3 sequences, around 21% recorded once. A note on this clonotype: No antigen is known for it.

The germline gives CDR1 MGHRA, CDR2 YSYEKL. Trimming shortened V by 1 base and J by 6 bases, and 8 bases separated the two germline ends. The CDR3 spans 13 residues. Points from the study as a whole: A balance of CD4 and CD8 characterized clones contracting day 15 to 85, whereas later expanders leaned CD4+. Largely, contracting CD4+ clones fell within CM and EM, and contracting CD8+ clones within EMRA.

The chain employs TRBV4-1 and TRBJ2-3, with TRBD2 as a possible D gene (6 bases). The sequence was obtained from an adult woman who had mild COVID-19 (a few samples of this study predate the infection). Cell type and time point are not known. The sample taken for sequencing was PBMCs or a T cell subset sorted from them (not recorded which). The CDR3 DNA is TGCGCCAGCAGCCAAGCGGGGGTCGATACGCAGTATTTT. As protein: CASSQAGVDTQYF.